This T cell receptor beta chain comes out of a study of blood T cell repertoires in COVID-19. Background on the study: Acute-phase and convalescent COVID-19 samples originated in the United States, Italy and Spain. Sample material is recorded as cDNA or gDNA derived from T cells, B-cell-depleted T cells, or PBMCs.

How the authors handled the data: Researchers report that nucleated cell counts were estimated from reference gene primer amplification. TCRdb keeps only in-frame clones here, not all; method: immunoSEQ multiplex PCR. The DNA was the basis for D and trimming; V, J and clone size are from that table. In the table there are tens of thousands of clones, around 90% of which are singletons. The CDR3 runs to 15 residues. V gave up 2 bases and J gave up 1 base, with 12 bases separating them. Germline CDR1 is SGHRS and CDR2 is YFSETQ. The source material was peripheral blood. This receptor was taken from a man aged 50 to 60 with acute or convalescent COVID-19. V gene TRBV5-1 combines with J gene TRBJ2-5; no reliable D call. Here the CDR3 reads CASSFLADTQETQYF. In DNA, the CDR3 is TGCGCCAGCAGCTTTCTTGCCGACACCCAAGAGACCCAGTACTTC.